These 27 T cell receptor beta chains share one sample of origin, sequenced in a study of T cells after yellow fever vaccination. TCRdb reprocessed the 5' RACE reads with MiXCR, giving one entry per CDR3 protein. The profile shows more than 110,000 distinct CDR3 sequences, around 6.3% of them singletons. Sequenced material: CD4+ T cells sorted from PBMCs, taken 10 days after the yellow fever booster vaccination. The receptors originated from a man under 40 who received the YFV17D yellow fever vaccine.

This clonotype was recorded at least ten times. In DNA form, the CDR3 reads TGTGCCAGCAGCCAGACAGGGGGGAACACTGAAGCTTTCTTT. It is translated as CASSQTGGNTEAFF. The chain couples TRBV12-3 or TRBV12-4 to TRBJ1-1, with 9 bases matching TRBD1. The J segment lost 1 base and the V segment lost 6 bases, leaving 3 bases of the junction unmatched. The length of the CDR3 is 14 residues.

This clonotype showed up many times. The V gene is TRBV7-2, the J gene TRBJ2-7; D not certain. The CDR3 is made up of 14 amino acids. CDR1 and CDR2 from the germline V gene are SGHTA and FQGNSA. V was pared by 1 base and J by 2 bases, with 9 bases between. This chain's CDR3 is CASSLGRFTYEQYF. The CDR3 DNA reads TGTGCCAGCAGCTTAGGAAGGTTCACCTACGAGCAGTACTTC. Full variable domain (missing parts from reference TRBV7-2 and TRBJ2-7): GAGVSQSPSNKVTEKGKDVELRCDPISGHTALYWYRQSLGQGLEFLIYFQGNSAPDKSGLPSDRFSAERTGGSVSTLTIQRTQQEDSAVYLCASSLGRFTYEQYFGPGTRLTVT.

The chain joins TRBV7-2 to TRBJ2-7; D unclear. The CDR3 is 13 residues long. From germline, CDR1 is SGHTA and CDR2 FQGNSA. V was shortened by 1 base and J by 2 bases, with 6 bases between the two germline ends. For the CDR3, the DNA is TGTGCCAGCAGCTTAGACCCCACCTACGAGCAGTACTTC. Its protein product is CASSLDPTYEQYF. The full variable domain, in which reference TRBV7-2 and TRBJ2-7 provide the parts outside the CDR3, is GAGVSQSPSNKVTEKGKDVELRCDPISGHTALYWYRQSLGQGLEFLIYFQGNSAPDKSGLPSDRFSAERTGGSVSTLTIQRTQQEDSAVYLCASSLDPTYEQYFGPGTRLTVT.

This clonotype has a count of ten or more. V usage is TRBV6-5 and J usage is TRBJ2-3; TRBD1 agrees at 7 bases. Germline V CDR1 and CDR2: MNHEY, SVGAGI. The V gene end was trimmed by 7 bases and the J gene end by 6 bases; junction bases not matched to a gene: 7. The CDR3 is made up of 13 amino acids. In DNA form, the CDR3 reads TGTGCCAGCAATTTAGACAGGGTCGATACGCAGTATTTT. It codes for CASNLDRVDTQYF.

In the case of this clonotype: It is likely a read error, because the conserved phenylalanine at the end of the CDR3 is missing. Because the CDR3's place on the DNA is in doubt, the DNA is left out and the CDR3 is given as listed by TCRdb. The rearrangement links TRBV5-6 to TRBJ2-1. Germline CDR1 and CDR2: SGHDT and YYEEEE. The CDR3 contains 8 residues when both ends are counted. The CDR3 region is CASSFSVL.

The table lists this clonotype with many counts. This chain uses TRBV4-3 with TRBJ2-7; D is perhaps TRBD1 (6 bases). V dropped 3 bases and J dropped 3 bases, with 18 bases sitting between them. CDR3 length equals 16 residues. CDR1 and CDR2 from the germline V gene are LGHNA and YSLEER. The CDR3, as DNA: TGCGCCAGCAGCCAGGCCGAAGGCAGGGGTAGCTACGAGCAGTACTTC. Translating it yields CASSQAEGRGSYEQYF.

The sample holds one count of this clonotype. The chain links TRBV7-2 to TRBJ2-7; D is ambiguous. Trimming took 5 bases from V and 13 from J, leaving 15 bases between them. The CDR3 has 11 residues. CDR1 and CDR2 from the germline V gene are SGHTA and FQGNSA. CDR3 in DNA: TGTGCCAGCAGCCCGAGCGACATCCATTACTTC. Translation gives CASSPSDIHYF. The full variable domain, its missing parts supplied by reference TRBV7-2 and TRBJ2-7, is GAGVSQSPSNKVTEKGKDVELRCDPISGHTALYWYRQSLGQGLEFLIYFQGNSAPDKSGLPSDRFSAERTGGSVSTLTIQRTQQEDSAVYLCASSPSDIHYFGPGTRLTVT.

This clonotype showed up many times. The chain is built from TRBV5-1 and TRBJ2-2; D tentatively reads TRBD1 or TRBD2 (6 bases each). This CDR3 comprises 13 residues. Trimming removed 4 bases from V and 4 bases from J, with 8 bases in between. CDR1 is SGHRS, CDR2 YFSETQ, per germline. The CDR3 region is CASSEGGTGELFF. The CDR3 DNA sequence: TGCGCCAGCAGCGAGGGGGGCACCGGGGAGCTGTTTTTT.

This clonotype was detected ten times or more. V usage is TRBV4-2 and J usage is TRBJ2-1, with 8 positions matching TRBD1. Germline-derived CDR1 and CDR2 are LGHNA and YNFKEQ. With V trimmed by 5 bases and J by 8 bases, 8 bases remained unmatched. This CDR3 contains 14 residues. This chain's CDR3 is CASSRTGTGHEQFF. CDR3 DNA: TGTGCCAGCAGCAGGACCGGGACAGGCCATGAGCAGTTCTTC.

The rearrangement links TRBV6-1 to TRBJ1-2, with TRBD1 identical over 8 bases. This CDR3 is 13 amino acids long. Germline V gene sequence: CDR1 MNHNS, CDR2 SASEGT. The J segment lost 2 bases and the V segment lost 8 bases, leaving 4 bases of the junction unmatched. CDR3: CASGDRLNYGYTF. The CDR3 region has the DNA TGTGCCAGCGGGGACAGGCTGAACTATGGCTACACCTTC.

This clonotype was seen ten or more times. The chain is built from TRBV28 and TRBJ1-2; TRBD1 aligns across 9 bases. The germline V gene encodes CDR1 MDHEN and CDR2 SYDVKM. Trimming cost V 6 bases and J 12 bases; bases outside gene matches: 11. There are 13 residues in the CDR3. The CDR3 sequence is CASSSLDRGTHTF. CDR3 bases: TGTGCCAGCAGCTCACTGGACAGGGGTACGCACACCTTC.

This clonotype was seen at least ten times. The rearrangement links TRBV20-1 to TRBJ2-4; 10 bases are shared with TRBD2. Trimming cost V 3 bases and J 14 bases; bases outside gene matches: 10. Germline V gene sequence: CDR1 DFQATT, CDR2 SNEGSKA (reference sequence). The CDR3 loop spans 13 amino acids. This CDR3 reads CSASRPSGGREYF. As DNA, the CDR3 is TGCAGTGCTAGTCGACCTAGCGGGGGAAGGGAGTACTTC.

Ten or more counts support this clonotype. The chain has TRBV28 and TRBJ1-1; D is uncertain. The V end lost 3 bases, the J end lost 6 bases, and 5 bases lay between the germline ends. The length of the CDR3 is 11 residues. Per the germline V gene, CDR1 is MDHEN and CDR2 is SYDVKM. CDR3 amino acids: CASSFESEAFF. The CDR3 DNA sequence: TGTGCCAGCAGTTTCGAGTCTGAAGCTTTCTTT.

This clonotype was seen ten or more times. The CDR3 DNA sequence: TGTGCCAGCAGTTTATCAGCGGGCCTCCCGGGGACCGGGGAGCTGTTTTTT. It yields the protein CASSLSAGLPGTGELFF. The V call is TRBV27, the J call TRBJ2-2; TRBD2 is a possible D gene (6 bases). The CDR3 contains 17 residues. Trimming stripped 0 bases from V and 5 bases from J, with 16 bases between. CDR1 and CDR2 (germline): MNHEY, SMNVEV (reference sequence).

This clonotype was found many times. Here the CDR3 DNA reads TGTGCCACCCACGGCCCGGGCAATGAGCAGTTCTTC. Protein: CATHGPGNEQFF. The chain is built from TRBV3-1 and TRBJ2-1, with unresolved D. Germline assignment: CDR1 LGHDT and CDR2 YNNKEL (reference sequence). The CDR3 is made up of 12 amino acids. With 10 bases removed from V and 6 bases from J, the gap between germline ends came to 13 bases.

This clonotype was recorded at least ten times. CDR3: CSARVTGKDEQYF. CDR3 bases: TGCAGTGCTAGAGTGACAGGGAAGGACGAGCAGTACTTC. The gene calls are TRBV20-1 and TRBJ2-7; 7 bases are a match to TRBD1. After removal of 1 base from V and 5 bases from J, the junction contained 5 bases not matched to a gene. Germline V gene sequence: CDR1 DFQATT, CDR2 SNEGSKA (reference sequence). The length of the CDR3 is 13 residues.

CDR3 loop: CASSLLHGHEQYF. For the CDR3, the DNA is TGTGCCAGCAGCTTGCTACATGGCCACGAGCAGTACTTC. This chain joins TRBV5-5 and TRBJ2-7; D is undetermined. This CDR3 spans 13 amino acids. Germline CDR1 and CDR2: SGHKS and YYEKEE (reference sequence). The V gene lost 1 base and the J gene lost 5 bases, with 10 bases spanning the gap.

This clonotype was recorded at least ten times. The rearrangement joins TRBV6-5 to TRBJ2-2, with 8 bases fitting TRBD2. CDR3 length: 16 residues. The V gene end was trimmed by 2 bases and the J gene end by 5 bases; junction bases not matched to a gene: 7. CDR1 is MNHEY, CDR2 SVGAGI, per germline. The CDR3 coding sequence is TGTGCCAGCAGTTACCCAGGAGCGGGAGCGACCGGGGAGCTGTTTTTT. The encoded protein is CASSYPGAGATGELFF.

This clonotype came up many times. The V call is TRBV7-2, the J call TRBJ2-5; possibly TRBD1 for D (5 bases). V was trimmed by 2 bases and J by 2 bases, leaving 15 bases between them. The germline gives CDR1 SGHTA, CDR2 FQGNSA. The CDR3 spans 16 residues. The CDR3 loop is CASSLFGQGEQETQYF. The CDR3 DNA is TGTGCCAGCAGCTTATTCGGACAAGGGGAACAAGAGACCCAGTACTTC. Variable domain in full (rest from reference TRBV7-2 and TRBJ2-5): GAGVSQSPSNKVTEKGKDVELRCDPISGHTALYWYRQSLGQGLEFLIYFQGNSAPDKSGLPSDRFSAERTGGSVSTLTIQRTQQEDSAVYLCASSLFGQGEQETQYFGPGTRLLVL.

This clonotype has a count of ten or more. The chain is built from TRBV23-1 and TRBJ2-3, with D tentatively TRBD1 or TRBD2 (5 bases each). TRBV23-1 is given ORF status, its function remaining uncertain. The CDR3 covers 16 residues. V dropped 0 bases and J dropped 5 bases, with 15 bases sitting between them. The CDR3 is CASSQSPPGQIDTQYF. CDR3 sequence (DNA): TGCGCCAGCAGTCAATCCCCCCCGGGGCAGATAGATACGCAGTATTTT.

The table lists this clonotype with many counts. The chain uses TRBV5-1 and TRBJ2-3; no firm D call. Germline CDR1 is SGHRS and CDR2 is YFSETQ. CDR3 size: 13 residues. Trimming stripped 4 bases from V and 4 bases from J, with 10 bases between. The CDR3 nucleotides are TGCGCCAGCAGCCCGGCGGCCCCAGATACGCAGTATTTT. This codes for CASSPAAPDTQYF.

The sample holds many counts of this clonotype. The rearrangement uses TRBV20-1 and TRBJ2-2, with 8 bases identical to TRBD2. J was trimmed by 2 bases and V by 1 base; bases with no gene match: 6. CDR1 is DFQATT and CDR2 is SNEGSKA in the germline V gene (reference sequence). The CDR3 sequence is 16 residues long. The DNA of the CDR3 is TGCAGTGCTAGAGTTGTGAGCGGGAGAAACACCGGGGAGCTGTTTTTT. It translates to CSARVVSGRNTGELFF.

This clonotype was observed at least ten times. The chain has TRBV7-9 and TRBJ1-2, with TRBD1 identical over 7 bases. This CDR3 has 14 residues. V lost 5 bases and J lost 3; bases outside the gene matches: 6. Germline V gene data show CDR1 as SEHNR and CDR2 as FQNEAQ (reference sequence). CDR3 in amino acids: CASSPLGTDYGYTF. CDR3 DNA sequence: TGTGCCAGCAGCCCTCTCGGGACAGACTATGGCTACACCTTC.

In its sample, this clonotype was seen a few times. CDR3 DNA sequence: TGTGCCACCGGGGCCGATTCCACCGGGGAGCTGTTTTTT. Translation gives CATGADSTGELFF. The chain is built from TRBV15 and TRBJ2-2; D perhaps matches TRBD1 (5 bases). The ends were cut back, 8 bases at V and 4 bases at J, with 11 bases in the middle. CDR1 and CDR2 from the germline V gene are LNHNV and YYDKDF (reference sequence). The CDR3 runs 13 residues. The whole variable domain, filled in from reference TRBV15 and TRBJ2-2, reads DAMVIQNPRYQVTQFGKPVTLSCSQTLNHNVMYWYQQKSSQAPKLLFHYYDKDFNNEADTPDNFQSRRPNTSFCFLDIRSPGLGDTAMYLCATGADSTGELFFGEGSRLTVL.

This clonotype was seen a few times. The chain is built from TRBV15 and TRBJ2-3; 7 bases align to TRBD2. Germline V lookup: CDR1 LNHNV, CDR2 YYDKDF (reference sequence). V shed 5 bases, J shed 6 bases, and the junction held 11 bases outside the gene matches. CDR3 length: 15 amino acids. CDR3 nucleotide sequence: TGTGCCACCAGCCGGGGGAGAGGACTAGAGGATACGCAGTATTTT. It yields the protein CATSRGRGLEDTQYF.

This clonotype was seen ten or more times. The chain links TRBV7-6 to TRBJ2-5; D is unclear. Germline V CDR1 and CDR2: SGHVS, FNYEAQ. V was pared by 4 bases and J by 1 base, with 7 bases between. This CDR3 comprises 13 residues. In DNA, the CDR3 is TGTGCCAGCAGCTCCCTCCGCCAAGAGACCCAGTACTTC. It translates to CASSSLRQETQYF.

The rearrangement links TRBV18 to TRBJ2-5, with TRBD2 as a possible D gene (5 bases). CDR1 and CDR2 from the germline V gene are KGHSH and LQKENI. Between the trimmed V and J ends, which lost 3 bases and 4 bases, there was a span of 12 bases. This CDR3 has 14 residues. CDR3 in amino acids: CASSPQRGGETQYF. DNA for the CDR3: TGTGCCAGCTCACCTCAACGGGGTGGAGAGACCCAGTACTTC.